The 22 T cell receptor beta chains presented below share a single source sample, sequenced in a study of shared clonotypes between healthy human individuals. Using immunoSEQ multiplex PCR, the repertoire was profiled, and TCRdb retains in-frame clones only, with some absent. Here the sample spans 2 million to 3 million clones, over 85% being singletons. Source material: naive CD4+ T cells from PBMCs. As to subset: CD45RA+ positively selected. These receptors were taken from a man between 18 and 29 years old in good health. Some clones in this sample may be carry-over from other donors' samples.

The chain employs TRBV6-5 and TRBJ1-3; D not certain. Trimming removed 4 bases at V and 4 bases at J, with 11 bases between. The CDR3 is 14 amino acids. Per the germline V gene, CDR1 is MNHEY and CDR2 is SVGAGI. The chain's CDR3 is CASSSPVLGNTIYF. Written as DNA, the CDR3 is TGTGCCAGCAGTTCCCCGGTTTTAGGAAACACCATATATTTT.

V gene TRBV11-2 combines with J gene TRBJ1-1, with 8 bases matching TRBD1. CDR1 and CDR2 (germline): SGHAT, FQNNGV. This CDR3 has 17 amino acids. The trim removed 4 bases at V and 5 bases at J, leaving 15 bases unmatched. The CDR3 region has the DNA TGTGCCAGCAGCTCAGGACAGGGCTACGCGGGCGGAACTGAAGCTTTCTTT. This sequence encodes CASSSGQGYAGGTEAFF.

Only one count was recorded for this clone. The chain couples TRBV21-1 to TRBJ1-1; TRBD1, the table's D call, was not compared with the DNA. TRBV21-1 is a pseudogene. This CDR3 is built from 15 residues. Here the CDR3 DNA reads TGTGCCAGCAGCAAAGGATTTACAGTGAACACTGAAGCTTTCTTT. Translated, it gives CASSKGFTVNTEAFF.

The rearrangement uses TRBV4-1 and TRBJ1-5; 8 bases are shared with TRBD1. Germline lookup yields CDR1 MGHRA and CDR2 YSYEKL. The ends lost 3 bases at V and 6 bases at J; junction bases unmatched: 10. CDR3 length equals 16 residues. The CDR3 sequence: CASSQAGQGGGQPQHF. CDR3 bases: TGCGCCAGCAGCCAGGCAGGACAGGGAGGCGGTCAGCCCCAGCATTTT.

The V and J genes are TRBV11-2 and TRBJ2-3; TRBD2 agrees at 9 bases. Germline CDR1 and CDR2: SGHAT and FQNNGV. V shed 3 bases and J 0 bases; nucleotides not matched to a gene: 4. This CDR3 is built from 16 residues. CDR3 DNA sequence: TGTGCCAGCAGCTTGGGTAGCGGGAGAAGCACAGATACGCAGTATTTT. As protein: CASSLGSGRSTDTQYF.

This chain connects TRBV7-9 to TRBJ1-1; D is undetermined. The CDR3 length is 13 residues. Germline V gene data show CDR1 as SEHNR and CDR2 as FQNEAQ (reference sequence). V was shortened by 2 bases and J by 11 bases, with 15 bases between the two germline ends. Written as DNA, the CDR3 is TGTGCCAGCAGCTTAAGGACCAGCCAGAATGCTTTCTTT. It yields the protein CASSLRTSQNAFF. Full variable domain (rest looked up from reference TRBV7-9 and TRBJ1-1): DTGVSQNPRHKITKRGQNVTFRCDPISEHNRLYWYRQTLGQGPEFLTYFQNEAQLEKSRLLSDRFSAERPKGSFSTLEIQRTEQGDSAMYLCASSLRTSQNAFFGQGTRLTVV.

The rearrangement links TRBV9 to TRBJ2-2, with 9 bases matching TRBD2. The germline CDR1 and CDR2 sequences are SGDLS and YYNGEE. The CDR3 is 16 amino acids. V shed 3 bases, J shed 6 bases, and the junction held 9 bases outside the gene matches. CDR3: CASSATGTSFAGELFF. Written as DNA, the CDR3 is TGTGCCAGCAGCGCCACCGGGACTAGCTTCGCCGGGGAGCTGTTTTTT. Supplemented by reference TRBV9 and TRBJ2-2, the full variable domain reads DSGVTQTPKHLITATGQRVTLRCSPRSGDLSVYWYQQSLDQGLQFLIQYYNGEERAKGNILERFSAQQFPDLHSELNLSSLELGDSALYFCASSATGTSFAGELFFGEGSRLTVL.

This clone has only one observation. The chain uses TRBV9 and TRBJ1-2; possible D gene TRBD1, 5 bases. With 4 bases removed from V and 5 bases from J, the gap between germline ends came to 12 bases. The CDR3 length is 13 residues. Germline V gene sequence: CDR1 SGDLS, CDR2 YYNGEE. The CDR3 sequence: CASSLGWGYGYTF. The CDR3 region has the DNA TGTGCCAGCAGCCTCGGATGGGGGTATGGCTACACCTTC.

In DNA form, the CDR3 reads TGTGCCAGCAGTTCCCCCGGACAGGCTGGGGCCAACGTCCTGACTTTC. It specifies CASSSPGQAGANVLTF. The chain uses TRBV27 and TRBJ2-6; 7 nucleotides agree with TRBD1. Unmatched junction bases numbered 5, after V lost 4 bases and J lost 2 bases. The germline CDR1 and CDR2 sequences are MNHEY and SMNVEV (reference sequence). This CDR3 contains 16 residues.

This chain links TRBV30 with TRBJ1-1; D is perhaps TRBD1 (6 bases). In germline, CDR1 is GTSNPN, CDR2 SVGIG (reference sequence). Trimming left V 4 bases short and J 1 base short, with 16 bases between. The CDR3 loop spans 15 amino acids. The CDR3 DNA sequence: TGTGCCTGGACCCTGGGGCAGGGGTGGAACACTGAAGCTTTCTTT. Its translation is CAWTLGQGWNTEAFF. The full variable domain, with the rest looked up from reference TRBV30 and TRBJ1-1, is SQTIHQWPATLVQPVGSPLSLECTVEGTSNPNLYWYRQAAGRGLQLLFYSVGIGQISSEVPQNLSASRPQDRQFILSSKKLLLSDSGFYLCAWTLGQGWNTEAFFGQGTRLTVV.

The rearrangement joins TRBV5-1 to TRBJ2-1; 12 nucleotides match TRBD2. V was clipped by 3 bases and J by 9 bases; unmatched bases: 13. The CDR3 totals 17 residues. CDR1 SGHRS and CDR2 YFSETQ come from the germline V gene. The chain's CDR3 is CASSWGLAGGQEVEQFF. The CDR3 nucleotides are TGCGCCAGCAGCTGGGGGCTAGCGGGAGGGCAGGAGGTTGAGCAGTTCTTC.

The chain links TRBV2 to TRBJ2-7, with no clear D. The CDR3 spans 12 residues. Germline assignment: CDR1 SNHLY and CDR2 FYNNEI. Trimming left V 7 bases short and J 2 bases short, with 9 bases between. CDR3 sequence: CASNQLTYEQYF. The CDR3 DNA is TGTGCCAGCAACCAATTAACCTACGAGCAGTACTTC. The variable domain in full, completed from reference TRBV2 and TRBJ2-7, reads EPEVTQTPSHQVTQMGQEVILRCVPISNHLYFYWYRQILGQKVEFLVSFYNNEISEKSEIFDDQFSVERPDGSNFTLKIRSTKLEDSAMYFCASNQLTYEQYFGPGTRLTVT.

In the case of this clone: This sample also contains other DNA sequences that code for the same CDR3. This chain links TRBV5-1 with TRBJ1-5; D possibly corresponds to TRBD1 (6 bases). Germline V gives CDR1 SGHRS, CDR2 YFSETQ. Between the trimmed V and J ends, which lost 0 bases and 2 bases, there was a span of 9 bases. The length of the CDR3 is 15 residues. The chain's CDR3 is CASSLVAGGNQPQHF. The DNA of the CDR3 is TGCGCCAGCAGCTTGGTGGCAGGGGGCAATCAGCCCCAGCATTTT. The full variable domain, rest sourced from reference TRBV5-1 and TRBJ1-5, is KAGVTQTPRYLIKTRGQQVTLSCSPISGHRSVSWYQQTPGQGLQFLFEYFSETQRNKGNFPGRFSGRQFSNSRSEMNVSTLELGDSALYLCASSLVAGGNQPQHFGDGTRLSIL.

The chain recombines TRBV25-1 with TRBJ2-7; no clear D gene. This CDR3 is built from 12 residues. V was cut by 6 bases and J by 3 bases, with 9 bases left in between. From germline, CDR1 is MGHDK and CDR2 SYGVNS. The CDR3 DNA sequence: TGTGCCAGCAGAGACGCACACTACGAGCAGTACTTC. It codes for CASRDAHYEQYF.

The chain combines TRBV10-3 with TRBJ2-1; possibly TRBD1 for D (6 bases). The germline CDR1 and CDR2 sequences are ENHRY and SYGVKD. Trimming took off 6 bases at V and 6 bases at J, with 6 bases between the two ends. This CDR3 region has 11 residues. The CDR3 DNA follows: TGTGCCATCAGGGACAGCAATGAGCAGTTCTTC. Protein: CAIRDSNEQFF.

In DNA form, the CDR3 reads TGTGCCACTTCATCGCCCGGGACAGCAGTCTCCTACGAGCAGTACTTC. Its translation is CATSSPGTAVSYEQYF. The chain couples TRBV19 to TRBJ2-7; 7 nucleotides match TRBD1. This CDR3 region has 16 residues. The trim removed 10 bases at V and 0 bases at J, leaving 15 bases unmatched. Germline values: CDR1 LNHDA, CDR2 SQIVND (reference sequence).

The chain carries TRBV5-1 and TRBJ2-2, with TRBD2 matching 10 bases. CDR1 SGHRS and CDR2 YFSETQ come from the germline V gene. With V trimmed by 7 bases and J by 6 bases, 6 bases remained unmatched. CDR3 length: 14 amino acids. CDR3 DNA: TGCGCCAGCGAGCGGGAGGGCCTCTCCGGGGAGCTGTTTTTT. It codes for CASEREGLSGELFF. Together with reference TRBV5-1 and TRBJ2-2, the CDR3 gives the full variable domain: KAGVTQTPRYLIKTRGQQVTLSCSPISGHRSVSWYQQTPGQGLQFLFEYFSETQRNKGNFPGRFSGRQFSNSRSEMNVSTLELGDSALYLCASEREGLSGELFFGEGSRLTVL.

A note on this clone: The identical CDR3 is also encoded by other nucleotide sequences in the sample. The chain combines TRBV18 with TRBJ1-1; perhaps TRBD1 as D (6 bases). The ends were cut back, 2 bases at V and 6 bases at J, with 13 bases in the middle. The CDR3 runs to 14 residues. In germline, CDR1 is KGHSH, CDR2 LQKENI. The CDR3 DNA follows: TGTGCCAGCTCACCAGCACAGGGAGGGTCTGAAGCTTTCTTT. Amino acid sequence: CASSPAQGGSEAFF.

The chain is built from TRBV7-9 and TRBJ2-4; D ambiguous. The V gene's germline CDR1 is SEHNR and CDR2 FQNEAQ (reference sequence). V was pared by 2 bases and J by 6 bases, with 14 bases between. The CDR3 runs to 15 residues. Here the CDR3 reads CASSLSMTPLNIQYF. CDR3 bases: TGTGCCAGCAGCTTAAGTATGACCCCGCTAAACATTCAGTACTTC.

V usage is TRBV13 and J usage is TRBJ2-1, with D uncertain. CDR1 is PRHDT, CDR2 FYEKMQ, per germline (reference sequence). Between the trimmed V and J ends, which lost 5 bases and 6 bases, there was a span of 14 bases. CDR3 length equals 14 residues. This CDR3 reads CASSAWGKRNEQFF. For the CDR3, the DNA is TGTGCCAGCAGCGCCTGGGGAAAGCGCAATGAGCAGTTCTTC. The whole variable domain, remainder taken from reference TRBV13 and TRBJ2-1, is AAGVIQSPRHLIKEKRETATLKCYPIPRHDTVYWYQQGPGQDPQFLISFYEKMQSDKGSIPDRFSAQQFSDYHSELNMSSLELGDSALYFCASSAWGKRNEQFFGPGTRLTVL.

This clone was found once. The CDR3 loop is CASSFFGKTQYF. As DNA, the CDR3 is TGTGCCAGCAGCTTTTTCGGGAAGACCCAGTACTTC. J is TRBJ2-5 and V is TRBV13; D may be TRBD2 (5 bases). The CDR3 contains 12 residues. From germline, CDR1 is PRHDT and CDR2 FYEKMQ (reference sequence). Trimming shortened V by 3 bases and J by 6 bases, and 8 bases separated the two germline ends.

The V and J genes are TRBV5-1 and TRBJ2-7; 8 bases map to TRBD2. J gave up 5 bases and V 0 bases, and 7 bases lay outside the gene matches. In germline, CDR1 is SGHRS, CDR2 YFSETQ. This CDR3 contains 15 residues. DNA of the CDR3: TGCGCCAGCAGCTTGGTAGCGGGACTCGAGGACGAGCAGTACTTC. It translates to CASSLVAGLEDEQYF. Using reference TRBV5-1 and TRBJ2-7 for the parts outside the CDR3, the full variable domain is KAGVTQTPRYLIKTRGQQVTLSCSPISGHRSVSWYQQTPGQGLQFLFEYFSETQRNKGNFPGRFSGRQFSNSRSEMNVSTLELGDSALYLCASSLVAGLEDEQYFGPGTRLTVT.